This T cell receptor (beta chain) was sequenced for a study of T cell responses to AZD1222 COVID-19 vaccine. CDR1 MNHEY and CDR2 SMNVEV come from the germline V gene (reference sequence). Trimming left V 6 bases short and J 2 bases short, with 10 bases between. The CDR3 is made up of 13 amino acids. Notes on the study in general: Close to half of spike-specific TCRs reportedly recognize unmutated variant regions. White British ancestry dominated among donors, who included more females, and clonal diversity was possibly underestimated. Repertoire sampling occurred only after the peak T cell response.

Comments on this clone: Antigen: not known.

The data were produced by immunoSEQ multiplex PCR, yet TCRdb's version contains in-frame clones alone and is incomplete. The sample includes 90,000 to 120,000 clones, under 95% of them seen just once. The chain employs TRBV27 and TRBJ1-2, with unresolved D. Here the sequenced sample was peripheral blood, taken on day 0 of AZD1222 vaccination. The receptor was isolated from an adult in good health. The CDR3 region is CASSHKINYGYTF. The CDR3 region has the DNA TGTGCCAGCAGCCACAAAATAAACTATGGCTACACCTTC.